This T cell receptor beta chain comes out of a study of response to subunit inactivated influenza vaccine. Study-level results: It was suggested by the authors that few new T cells are recruited by each seasonal influenza vaccination.

Germline CDR1 and CDR2: GTSNPN and SVGIG (reference sequence). CDR3 length equals 15 residues. V lost 5 bases and J lost 0, with 16 bases in between. This clonotype was counted only a few times. Its target is unknown. Using its own MiXCR run on the RT-PCR reads, TCRdb lists one record per CDR3 protein. The table has 300,000 to 350,000 distinct CDR3 sequences, around 20% seen once. The rearrangement links TRBV30 to TRBJ1-2, with no clear D. The material sequenced was PBMCs from blood, taken about 20 months after vaccination. The sequence was obtained from a man aged 45 to 75 who received an inactivated influenza vaccine. The CDR3 loop reads CAWSKTRGANYGYTF. CDR3 coding DNA: TGTGCCTGGTCCAAAACACGGGGAGCTAACTATGGCTACACCTTC.